This record concerns one TCR beta chain sequence. Its antigen is still unknown. V lost 3 bases to trimming and J lost 5 bases, with 8 bases between them. The CDR3 consists of 13 residues. Germline V gene sequence: CDR1 ENHRY, CDR2 SYGVKD. The data originate from a study of cytomegalovirus exposure and HLA in healthy donors. PCR amplification relied on 60 Vbeta primers (plus 13 Jbeta primers). Data came from immunoSEQ multiplex PCR; TCRdb stores just in-frame clones and leaves some out. The top ten hold less than 1.5% of the sample, which has 150,000 to 200,000 clones, over 70% seen once. Study conclusions and caveats: Earlier findings revealed that most TCR beta V segments proved productive either about 90% or about 30% of the time. The sole available immune exposure information was CMV serostatus.

What was sequenced was PBMCs. This chain uses TRBV10-3 with TRBJ1-5; D perhaps matches TRBD1 (5 bases). This clonotype was sampled from a woman in her 30s in good health and CMV-seropositive. CDR3 amino acids: CAISEDRYQPQHF. The CDR3 region has the DNA TGTGCCATCAGTGAAGACAGATATCAGCCCCAGCATTTT.